This T cell receptor beta chain was recovered during a study of PD-1 blockade in classical Hodgkin lymphoma. This CDR3 comprises 13 residues. Germline values: CDR1 LNHDA, CDR2 SQIVND (reference sequence). The V end was cut by 3 bases, the J end by 4 bases, with 9 bases between. Profiled with immunoSEQ multiplex PCR; TCRdb holds only in-frame clones, not every one. The sample shows about 100,000 clones, around 88% of them seen only once. After autologous stem cell transplantation all patients relapsed, and prior brentuximab vedotin exposure differed between cohorts. Patients' outcomes at their best amounted to complete response, partial response or progressive disease.

This receptor was identified in a human donor with classical Hodgkin lymphoma. The chain recombines TRBV19 with TRBJ1-2; D might be TRBD1 (5 bases). The material sequenced was peripheral blood mononuclear cells (PBMCs), taken before the second cycle of nivolumab. CDR3: CASSMQGPYGYTF. As DNA, the CDR3 is TGTGCCAGTAGTATGCAGGGACCCTATGGCTACACCTTC.